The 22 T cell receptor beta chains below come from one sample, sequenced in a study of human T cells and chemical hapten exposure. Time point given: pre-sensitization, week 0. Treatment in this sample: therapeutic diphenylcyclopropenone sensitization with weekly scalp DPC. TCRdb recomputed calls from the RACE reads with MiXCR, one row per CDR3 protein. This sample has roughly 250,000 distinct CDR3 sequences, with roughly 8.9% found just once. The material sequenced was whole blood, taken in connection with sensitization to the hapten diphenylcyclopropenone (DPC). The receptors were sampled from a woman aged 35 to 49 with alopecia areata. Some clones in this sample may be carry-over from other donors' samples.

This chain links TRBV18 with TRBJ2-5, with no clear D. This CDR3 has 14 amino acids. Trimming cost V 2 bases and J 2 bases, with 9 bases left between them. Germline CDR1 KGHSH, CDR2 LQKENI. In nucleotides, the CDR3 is TGTGCCAGCTCACCAAGCGAGAGGCAAGAGACCCAGTACTTC. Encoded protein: CASSPSERQETQYF.

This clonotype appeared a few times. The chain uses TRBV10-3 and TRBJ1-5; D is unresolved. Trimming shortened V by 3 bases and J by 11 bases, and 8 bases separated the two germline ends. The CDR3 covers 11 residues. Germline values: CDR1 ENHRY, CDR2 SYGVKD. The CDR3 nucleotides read TGTGCCATCAGTGATGGGAGGACCCAGCATTTT. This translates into CAISDGRTQHF.

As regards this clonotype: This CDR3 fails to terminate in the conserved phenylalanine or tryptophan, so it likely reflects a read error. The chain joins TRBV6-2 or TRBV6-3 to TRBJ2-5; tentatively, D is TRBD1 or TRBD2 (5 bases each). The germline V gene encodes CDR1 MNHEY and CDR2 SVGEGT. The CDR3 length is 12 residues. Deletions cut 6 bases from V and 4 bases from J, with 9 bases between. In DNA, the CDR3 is TGTGCCAGCAGAACAGGAGGAGAGACCCAGTACTAC. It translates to CASRTGGETQYY.

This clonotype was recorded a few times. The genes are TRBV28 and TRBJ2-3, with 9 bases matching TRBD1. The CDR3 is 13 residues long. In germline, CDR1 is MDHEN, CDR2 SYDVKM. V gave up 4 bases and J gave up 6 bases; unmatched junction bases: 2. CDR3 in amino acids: CASSSGQGDTQYF. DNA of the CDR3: TGTGCCAGCAGTTCTGGACAGGGGGATACGCAGTATTTT.

CDR3 nucleotide sequence: TGTGCCAGCAGCCAAGACCACGGGACAGGGGGTTCACCCCTCCACTTT. As protein: CASSQDHGTGGSPLHF. V usage is TRBV3-1 and J usage is TRBJ1-6; TRBD1 matches 11 bases. The ends lost 0 bases at V and 9 bases at J; junction bases unmatched: 4. The CDR3 contains 16 residues. Germline V gene sequence: CDR1 LGHDT, CDR2 YNNKEL (reference sequence).

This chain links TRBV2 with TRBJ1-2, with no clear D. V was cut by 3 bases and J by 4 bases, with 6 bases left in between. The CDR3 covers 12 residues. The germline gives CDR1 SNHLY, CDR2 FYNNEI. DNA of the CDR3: TGTGCCAGCAGTGAGTTATCCTATGGCTACACCTTC. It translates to CASSELSYGYTF. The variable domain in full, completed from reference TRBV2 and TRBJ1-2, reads EPEVTQTPSHQVTQMGQEVILRCVPISNHLYFYWYRQILGQKVEFLVSFYNNEISEKSEIFDDQFSVERPDGSNFTLKIRSTKLEDSAMYFCASSELSYGYTFGSGTRLTVV.

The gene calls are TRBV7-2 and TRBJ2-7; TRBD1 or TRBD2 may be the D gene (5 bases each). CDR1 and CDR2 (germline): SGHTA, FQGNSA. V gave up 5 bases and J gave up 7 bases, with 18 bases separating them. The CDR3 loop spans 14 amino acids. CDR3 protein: CASSRDGAIGEQYF. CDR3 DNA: TGTGCCAGCAGCCGTGACGGGGCGATCGGGGAGCAGTACTTC.

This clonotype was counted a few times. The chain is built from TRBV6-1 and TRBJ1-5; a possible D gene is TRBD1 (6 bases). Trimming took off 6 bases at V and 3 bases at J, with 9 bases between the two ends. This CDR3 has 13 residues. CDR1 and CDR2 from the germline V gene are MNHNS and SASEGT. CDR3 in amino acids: CASRDSPNQPQHF. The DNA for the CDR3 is TGTGCCAGCAGGGACAGCCCCAATCAGCCCCAGCATTTT.

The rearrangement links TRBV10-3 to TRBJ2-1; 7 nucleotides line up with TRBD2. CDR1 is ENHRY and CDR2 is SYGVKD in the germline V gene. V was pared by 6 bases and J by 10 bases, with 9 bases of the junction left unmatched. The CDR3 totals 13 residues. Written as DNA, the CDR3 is TGTGCCATCAGACTGGCTAGCGGTGGCGAGCAGTTCTTC. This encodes CAIRLASGGEQFF.

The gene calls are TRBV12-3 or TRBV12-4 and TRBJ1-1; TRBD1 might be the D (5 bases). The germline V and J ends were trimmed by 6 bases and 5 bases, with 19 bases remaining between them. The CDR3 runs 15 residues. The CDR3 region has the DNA TGTGCCAGCAGACCTCGGCCTTGGGGCGGGACTGAAGCTTTCTTT. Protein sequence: CASRPRPWGGTEAFF.

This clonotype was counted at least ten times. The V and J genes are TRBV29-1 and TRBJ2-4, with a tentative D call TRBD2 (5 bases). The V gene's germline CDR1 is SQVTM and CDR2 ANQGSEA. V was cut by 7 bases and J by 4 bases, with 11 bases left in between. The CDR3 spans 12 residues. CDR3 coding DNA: TGCAGCGCCGGAGGAGAGAAAAACATTCAGTACTTC. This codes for CSAGGEKNIQYF.

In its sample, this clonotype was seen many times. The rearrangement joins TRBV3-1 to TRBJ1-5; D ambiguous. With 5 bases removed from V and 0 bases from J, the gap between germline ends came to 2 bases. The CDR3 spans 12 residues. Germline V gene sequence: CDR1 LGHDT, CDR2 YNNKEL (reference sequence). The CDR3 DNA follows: TGTGCCAGCAGCGGTAGCAATCAGCCCCAGCATTTT. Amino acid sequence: CASSGSNQPQHF.

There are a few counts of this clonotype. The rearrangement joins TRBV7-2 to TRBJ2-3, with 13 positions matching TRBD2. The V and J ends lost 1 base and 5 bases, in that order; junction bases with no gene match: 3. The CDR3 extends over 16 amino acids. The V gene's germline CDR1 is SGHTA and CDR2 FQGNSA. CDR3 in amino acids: CASSLVGLAGVDTQYF. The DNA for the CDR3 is TGTGCCAGCAGCTTAGTCGGACTAGCGGGAGTAGATACGCAGTATTTT. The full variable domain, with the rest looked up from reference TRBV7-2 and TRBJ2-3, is GAGVSQSPSNKVTEKGKDVELRCDPISGHTALYWYRQSLGQGLEFLIYFQGNSAPDKSGLPSDRFSAERTGGSVSTLTIQRTQQEDSAVYLCASSLVGLAGVDTQYFGPGTRLTVL.

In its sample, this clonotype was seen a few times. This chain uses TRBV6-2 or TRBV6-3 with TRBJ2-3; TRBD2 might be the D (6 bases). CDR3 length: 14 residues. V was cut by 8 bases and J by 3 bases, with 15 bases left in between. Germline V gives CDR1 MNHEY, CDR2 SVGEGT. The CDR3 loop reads CASVTEGRTDTQYF. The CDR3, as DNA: TGTGCCAGCGTAACGGAGGGGAGGACAGATACGCAGTATTTT.

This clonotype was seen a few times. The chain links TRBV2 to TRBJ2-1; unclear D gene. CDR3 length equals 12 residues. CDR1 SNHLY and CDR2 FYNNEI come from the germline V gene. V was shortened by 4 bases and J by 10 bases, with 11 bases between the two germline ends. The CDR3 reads CASSGDFWEQFF. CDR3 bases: TGTGCCAGCAGTGGGGATTTCTGGGAGCAGTTCTTC.

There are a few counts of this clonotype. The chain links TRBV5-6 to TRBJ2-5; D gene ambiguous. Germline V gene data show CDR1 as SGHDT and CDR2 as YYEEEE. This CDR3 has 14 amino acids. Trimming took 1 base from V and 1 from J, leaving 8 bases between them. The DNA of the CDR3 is TGTGCCAGCAGCTTGTCACACCTCCAAGAGACCCAGTACTTC. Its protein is CASSLSHLQETQYF.

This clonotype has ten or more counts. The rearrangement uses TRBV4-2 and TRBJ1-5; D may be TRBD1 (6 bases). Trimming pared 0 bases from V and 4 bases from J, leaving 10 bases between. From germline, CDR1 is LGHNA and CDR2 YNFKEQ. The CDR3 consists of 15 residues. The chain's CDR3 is CASSQDSGDNQPQHF. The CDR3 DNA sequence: TGTGCCAGCAGCCAAGATTCAGGGGATAATCAGCCCCAGCATTTT.

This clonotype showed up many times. The CDR3 bases are TGTGCCTCCTCGGGGGTAGCAGATACGCAGTATTTT. The encoded protein is CASSGVADTQYF. This sequence joins TRBV27 and TRBJ2-3; possible D gene TRBD2, 6 bases. V lost 11 bases and J lost 4, with 13 bases in between. The CDR3 totals 12 residues. CDR1 is MNHEY, CDR2 SMNVEV, per germline (reference sequence).

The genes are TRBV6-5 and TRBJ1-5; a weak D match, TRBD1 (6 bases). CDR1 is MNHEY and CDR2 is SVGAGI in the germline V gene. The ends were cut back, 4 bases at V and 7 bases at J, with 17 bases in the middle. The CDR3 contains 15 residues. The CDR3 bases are TGTGCCAGCAGTTTTGCGGGGGGGGCCGGGCAGCCCCAGCATTTT. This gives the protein CASSFAGGAGQPQHF.

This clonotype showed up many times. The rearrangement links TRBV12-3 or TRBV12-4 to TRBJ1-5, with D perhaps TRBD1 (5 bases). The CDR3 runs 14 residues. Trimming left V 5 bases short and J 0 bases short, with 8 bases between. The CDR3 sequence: CASSTRVSNQPQHF. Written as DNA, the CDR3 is TGTGCCAGCAGTACCAGGGTTAGCAATCAGCCCCAGCATTTT.

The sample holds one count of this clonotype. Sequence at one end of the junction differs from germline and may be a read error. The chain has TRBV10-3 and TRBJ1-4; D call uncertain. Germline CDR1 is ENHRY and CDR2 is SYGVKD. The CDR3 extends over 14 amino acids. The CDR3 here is CATHHSATNDKLFF. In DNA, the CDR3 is TGTGCCACGCATCACAGTGCAACTAATGATAAACTGTTTTTT.

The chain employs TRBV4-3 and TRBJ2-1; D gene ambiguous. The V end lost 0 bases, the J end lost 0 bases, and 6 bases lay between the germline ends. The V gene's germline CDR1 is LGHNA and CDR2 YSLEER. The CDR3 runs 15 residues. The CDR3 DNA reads TGCGCCAGCAGCCAAGATCTACCCTCCTACAATGAGCAGTTCTTC. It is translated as CASSQDLPSYNEQFF.